This T cell receptor beta chain was sequenced for a study of naive and memory T cell subsets listed by TCRdb under 2017. Broadly, across the study: According to the figure summarizing the samples, there were approximately 10 blood donors, 7 tuberculin skin test biopsies and 3 saline control biopsies. PCR2 was typically performed as a SYBR Green qPCR that was stopped at a set threshold, although end-point PCR (roughly 6 cycles) could be used instead for low-input samples. What the research found in general, with its limitations: The RNA-based method was acknowledged as potentially sensitive to TCR transcript changes with T cell activation and differentiation.

A note on this clonotype: The antigen it binds to is not known. The input lacks base qualities; no much larger clone sits a single base away.

A robust, sensitive protocol for the amplification, sequencing and analysis of TCRs was described in the study, in which 3' ligation of a UMI-containing oligonucleotide to TCR cDNA was used. For whole blood analysis, approximately 2.4 ml of peripheral blood was collected from healthy adult volunteers into Tempus tubes, and RNA was extracted following the manufacturer's instructions. Total RNA, without cell sorting, was DNase treated with RQ1 DNase before reverse transcription, targeting about 1 to 1000 ng input. Skin biopsy and whole blood libraries were made to test pipeline robustness in samples where T cells form a minority population. Libraries were made using 5' RACE. The ligated cDNA was amplified by four rounds of PCR, in which nested alpha and beta constant region primers were used together with the SP2 primer. For the blood and skin samples, TCR RNA was reverse transcribed with SuperScript IV using primers for the alpha and beta constant regions. An oligonucleotide carrying the Illumina SP2 primer and a UMI was ligated to the 3' end of the cDNA by means of T4 RNA ligase 1. The 12-nucleotide UMI consisted of two random hexamers with an eight-base spacer between the hexamers to prevent hairpin formation. From the second PCR onward, TCR alpha and beta chain libraries were processed separately and dual indexed for multiplexing. After pooling, the indexed libraries were analyzed by capillary electrophoresis and sequenced on either an Illumina MiSeq or NextSeq. PhiX DNA at roughly 5-7.5% was added to the libraries to raise base diversity and improve cluster recognition. In the paper's pipeline: Demultiplexor took UMIs from read 2, joined the UMIs to the TCR sequence from read 1, and separated reads according to sample indices. V and J genes and V-J junctions were identified by Decombinator, and each TCR was assigned a five-part identifier that included V and J deletions. Collapsinator relied on UMIs to correct both sequencing errors and PCR amplification heterogeneity, producing a UMI-based abundance for each TCR. CDR3Translator converted identifiers to nucleotide sequence, translated to amino acids, and extracted CDR3 regions using terminal motifs. After normalization to the amount of input RNA, the error-corrected alpha and beta TCR counts from blood and from skin were compared. Through fastp at Q25 and MiXCR, TCRdb rebuilt clones from the public reads, retaining in-frame beta chains. A single entry per CDR3 protein holds the most common genes and DNA from its merged rows. TCRdb, rather than the study authors, made the V and J calls. For this sample there are roughly 30,000 distinct CDR3 sequences; 15% to 20% appear just once. Together, the top ten hold approximately 2.5% of the sample.

The CDR3 holds 19 amino acids from the cysteine to the phenylalanine. The DNA shown is the 57-base CDR3, in frame from base 1. Trimming leaves V shorter by 5 bases and J shorter by 2 bases, with the junction holding 11 bases beyond the gene matches. The V and J genes are TRBV12-3 or TRBV12-4 and TRBJ2-3; TRBD2 aligns with 15 central bases. The TCR sequence derives from a female donor in good health. The CDR3 protein sequence reads: CASSPGTSGGRDVTDTQYF. The DNA reads TGTGCCAGCAGTCCCGGGACTAGCGGGGGGAGAGACGTCACAGATACGCAGTATTTT.